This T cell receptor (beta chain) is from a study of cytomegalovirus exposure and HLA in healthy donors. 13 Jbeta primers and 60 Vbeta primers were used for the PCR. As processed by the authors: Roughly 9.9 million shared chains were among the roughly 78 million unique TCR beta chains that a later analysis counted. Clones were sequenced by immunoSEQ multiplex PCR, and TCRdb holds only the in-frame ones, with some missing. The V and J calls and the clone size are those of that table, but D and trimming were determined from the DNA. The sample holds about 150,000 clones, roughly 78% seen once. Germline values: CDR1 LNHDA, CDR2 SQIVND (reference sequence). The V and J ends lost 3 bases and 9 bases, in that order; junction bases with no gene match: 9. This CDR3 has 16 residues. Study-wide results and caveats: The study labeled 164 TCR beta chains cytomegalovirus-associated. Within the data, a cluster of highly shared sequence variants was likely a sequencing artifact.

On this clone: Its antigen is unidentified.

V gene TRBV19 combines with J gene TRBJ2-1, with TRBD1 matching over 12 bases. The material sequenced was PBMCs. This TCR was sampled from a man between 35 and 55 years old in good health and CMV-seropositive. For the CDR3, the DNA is TGTGCCAGTAGTATGAACTTGGGGACAGGGGGCATTGAGCAGTTCTTC. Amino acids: CASSMNLGTGGIEQFF. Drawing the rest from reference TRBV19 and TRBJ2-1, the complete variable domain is DGGITQSPKYLFRKEGQNVTLSCEQNLNHDAMYWYRQDPGQGLRLIYYSQIVNDFQKGDIAEGYSVSREKKESFPLTVTSAQKNPTAFYLCASSMNLGTGGIEQFFGPGTRLTVL.